What follows are 2 T cell receptor beta chains derived from one specimen sequenced in a study of T cells in Graves' hyperthyroidism and ophthalmopathy. The CDR3 regions of TCR beta were amplified from RNA transcripts. In the first-round RT-PCR of the TCR CDR3, the HTBI primer set was used. TCRdb used MiXCR to reprocess the multiplex PCR reads, holding one entry per CDR3 protein. The sample comprises a few hundred thousand distinct CDR3 sequences, roughly 14% of which are singletons, and approximately 7.4% rests with the top ten. Sequencing was done on a sample of blood. These receptors were taken from a woman in her 30s with Graves' hyperthyroidism.

This clonotype has ten or more counts. The chain uses TRBV2 and TRBJ2-3, with D possibly matching TRBD2 (5 bases). Trimming took off 10 bases at V and 6 bases at J, with 20 bases between the two ends. Looked up from germline, CDR1 is SNHLY and CDR2 is FYNNEI. The CDR3 contains 14 residues. CDR3 protein: CAKGEWRPMDTQYF. CDR3 bases: TGTGCCAAGGGAGAGTGGAGGCCCATGGATACGCAGTATTTT.

In this sample, this clonotype turned up many times. This chain connects TRBV12-3 or TRBV12-4 to TRBJ2-7; 11 nucleotides line up with TRBD1. CDR3 size: 15 residues. The J segment lost 7 bases and the V segment lost 4 bases, leaving 9 bases of the junction unmatched. The CDR3 DNA reads TGTGCCAGCAGTTCCCAGAGGACAGGGGGCGTGGAGCAGTACTTC. Translating it yields CASSSQRTGGVEQYF.